The source of this TCR beta chain is a study of OX40 agonist ivuxolimab in advanced cancers. Between the trimmed V and J ends, which lost 4 bases and 5 bases, there was a span of 17 bases. The CDR3 is made up of 16 amino acids. Germline V gene data show CDR1 as LNHNV and CDR2 as YYDKDF (reference sequence). This table comes from immunoSEQ multiplex PCR, and its TCRdb copy is limited to in-frame clones, with some not included. The sample includes 77,000 or so clones, around 93% of them seen just once. The receptor was derived from an adult with an advanced solid tumor such as melanoma, head and neck, liver or kidney cancer. The source material was CD4+ or CD8+ T cells sorted from blood, sampled in a trial of the OX40 agonist ivuxolimab. The V call is TRBV15, the J call TRBJ2-2; D unresolved. This CDR3 is CATSTRVLPETGELFF. The CDR3 DNA reads as TGTGCCACCAGCACAAGGGTCCTCCCGGAGACCGGGGAGCTGTTTTTT.